A selection of T cell receptor beta chains follows, all from one sample in a study of cytomegalovirus exposure and HLA in healthy donors. The data were produced by immunoSEQ multiplex PCR, yet TCRdb's version contains in-frame clones alone and is incomplete. The sample has under 150,000 clones; around 86% are singletons. The source material was PBMCs. These receptors were obtained from a man aged 18 to 30 in good health and CMV-seropositive. Both conserved end residues are trimmed from each CDR3. Each record gives: V gene, D gene, J gene, CDR3 protein. A D gene is named only where the DNA matches it firmly.

v_gene: TRBV10-1
d_gene: -
j_gene: TRBJ2-3
CDR3aa: ASSEGASRDTDTQY

v_gene: TRBV5-8
d_gene: -
j_gene: TRBJ1-2
CDR3aa: ASSWTAIYGYT

v_gene: TRBV5-4
d_gene: -
j_gene: TRBJ1-3
CDR3aa: ASSDKQGAGNTIY

v_gene: TRBV5-1
d_gene: -
j_gene: TRBJ2-3
CDR3aa: ASSLGGQSTDTQY

v_gene: TRBV27
d_gene: -
j_gene: TRBJ2-4
CDR3aa: ASSLQGFGIQY

v_gene: TRBV7-2
d_gene: -
j_gene: TRBJ2-3
CDR3aa: ASSRDTSTDTQY

v_gene: TRBV2
d_gene: -
j_gene: TRBJ1-2
CDR3aa: ASRPQGKGYGYT

v_gene: TRBV5-1
d_gene: TRBD1
j_gene: TRBJ1-4
CDR3aa: ASTWDSNNEKLF

v_gene: TRBV7-9
d_gene: TRBD1
j_gene: TRBJ1-5
CDR3aa: ASSPGGGNQPQH

v_gene: TRBV7-9
d_gene: -
j_gene: TRBJ1-3
CDR3aa: ASSFDKSGNTIY

v_gene: TRBV29-1
d_gene: -
j_gene: TRBJ2-3
CDR3aa: SVEAGLGSSTDTQY

v_gene: TRBV5-1
d_gene: TRBD1
j_gene: TRBJ1-1
CDR3aa: ASSWGTVMNTEAF

v_gene: TRBV7-3
d_gene: -
j_gene: TRBJ1-2
CDR3aa: ASSLRAGHGYT

v_gene: TRBV6-1
d_gene: -
j_gene: TRBJ2-1
CDR3aa: ASSENRGGNEQF

v_gene: TRBV6-1
d_gene: -
j_gene: TRBJ2-3
CDR3aa: ASSEIRGSGRGDRDTQY

v_gene: TRBV7-2
d_gene: TRBD2
j_gene: TRBJ2-7
CDR3aa: ASSRLAGGSAYEQY

v_gene: TRBV5-1
d_gene: -
j_gene: TRBJ2-1
CDR3aa: ASYLGQSSYNEQF